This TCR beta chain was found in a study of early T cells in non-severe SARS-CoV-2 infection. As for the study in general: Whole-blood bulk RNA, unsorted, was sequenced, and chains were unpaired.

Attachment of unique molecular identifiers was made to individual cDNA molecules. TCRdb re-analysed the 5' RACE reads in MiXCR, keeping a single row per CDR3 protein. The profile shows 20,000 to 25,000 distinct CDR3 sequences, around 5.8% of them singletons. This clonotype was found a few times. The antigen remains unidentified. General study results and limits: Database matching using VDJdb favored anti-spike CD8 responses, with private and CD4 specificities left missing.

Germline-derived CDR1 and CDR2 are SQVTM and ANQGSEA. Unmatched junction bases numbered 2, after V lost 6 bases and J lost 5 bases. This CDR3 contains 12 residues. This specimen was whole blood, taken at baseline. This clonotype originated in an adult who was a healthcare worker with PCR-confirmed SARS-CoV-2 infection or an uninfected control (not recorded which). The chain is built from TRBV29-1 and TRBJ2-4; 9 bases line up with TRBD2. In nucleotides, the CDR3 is TGCAGCGTGCGGGGGGGCCAAAACATTCAGTACTTC. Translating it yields CSVRGGQNIQYF.